These T cell receptor beta chains were read from a single sample in a study of blood T cell repertoires in COVID-19. Method: immunoSEQ multiplex PCR; TCRdb's copy keeps in-frame clones and lacks some. The sample yields 250,000 to 300,000 clones, 80% to 85% seen once. The sample taken for sequencing was peripheral blood. The source is a woman between 55 and 75 years old with active or convalescent COVID-19. The CDR3 runs from the conserved cysteine through the conserved F or W. The order of the fields is J gene, clone size, V gene, D gene, CDR3 DNA, CDR3 protein. A D gene is named only where the DNA matches it firmly. Clone size, where shown, is once, few, many, or a class for clones that have expanded.

TRBJ1-2	few	TRBV18	-	TGTGCCAGCTCACCATCCTCGGACTCTAACTATGGCTACACCTTC	CASSPSSDSNYGYTF
TRBJ2-1	-	TRBV3-1/TRBV3-2	TRBD1	TGTGCCAGCAGTCTTTGGACAGGGGCCTACAATGAGCAGTTCTTC	CASSLWTGAYNEQFF
TRBJ2-7	-	TRBV9	-	TGTGCCAGCAGCGCCGGGCAGGGGATATCCTACGAGCAGTACTTC	CASSAGQGISYEQYF
TRBJ1-4	-	TRBV30	-	TGTGCCTTCAAGCGCACAGGGAATGAAAAACTGTTTTTT	CAFKRTGNEKLFF
TRBJ2-7	-	TRBV27	-	TGTGCCAGCACCGTAATTTACGAGCAGTACTTC	CASTVIYEQYF
TRBJ1-6	-	TRBV6-5	-	TGTGCCAGCAGTTACTGGCAGGGCTCCTATAATTCACCCCTCCACTTT	CASSYWQGSYNSPLHF
TRBJ1-1	-	TRBV6-6	-	TGTGCCAGCAGTTTTCAAGAGGGAAACACTGAAGCTTTCTTT	CASSFQEGNTEAFF
TRBJ1-2	-	TRBV19	TRBD1	TGTGCCAGTAGCGGACCGATTGGGTCAGGGGGCCTTAACTATGGCTACACCTTC	CASSGPIGSGGLNYGYTF
TRBJ2-7	few	TRBV2	-	TGTGCCAGCAGCAAGCAGGGCTACGAGCAGTACTTC	CASSKQGYEQYF
TRBJ2-5	-	TRBV5-6	TRBD1	TGTGCCAGCACGGGAACGGGACAGGGCCAAGAGACCCAGTACTTC	CASTGTGQGQETQYF
TRBJ1-1	-	TRBV4-3	-	TGCGCCAGCAGCCAAGATCGTATAGACTTAACTTTCTTT	CASSQDRIDLTFF
TRBJ1-2	-	TRBV27	TRBD1	TGTGCCAGCAGTGGGACAGGGAGGGATGGCTACACCTTC	CASSGTGRDGYTF
TRBJ2-3	-	TRBV15	TRBD2	TGTGCCACCAGCGGGCGGGGGGGCCAGGCAGATACGCAGTATTTT	CATSGRGGQADTQYF
TRBJ2-3	-	TRBV15	TRBD2	TGTGCCACCAGCGGACTGGGACTAGCGGGGGGTACTTTAAGCACAGATACGCAGTATTTT	CATSGLGLAGGTLSTDTQYF
TRBJ2-4	-	TRBV12-5	-	TGTGCTAGTGGTTTGGGAGACTTCATTCAGTACTTC	CASGLGDFIQYF
TRBJ2-1	-	TRBV5-6	-	TGTGCCAGCAGCCCCCCCCTGGGCCGCTCCTACAATGAGCAGTTCTTC	CASSPPLGRSYNEQFF
TRBJ1-1	-	TRBV27	TRBD1	TGTGCCAGCAGGACTCAAGGGGACAGGGGGACTGAAGCTTTCTTT	CASRTQGDRGTEAFF
TRBJ1-5	-	TRBV11-1	-	TGTGCCAGCAGCTTACAATTGGGCCAGCCCCAGCATTTT	CASSLQLGQPQHF
TRBJ1-5	-	TRBV7-6	-	TGTGCCAGCAGCTTTTCGGGTCAGCCCCAGCATTTT	CASSFSGQPQHF
TRBJ2-5	few	TRBV10-3	TRBD1	TGTGCCATCAGGGGGGACAGGGGGGACGAGACCCAGTACTTC	CAIRGDRGDETQYF